This entry features one T cell receptor (beta chain) sequence. The entry originates in a study of blood T cell repertoires in COVID-19. Study in general: Samples came from the United States, Italy and Spain, spanning acute and convalescent COVID-19.

Germline-derived CDR1 and CDR2 are SGHTA and FQGNSA. This CDR3 spans 14 amino acids. The ends were cut back, 5 bases at V and 1 base at J, with 8 bases in the middle. Clones were read by immunoSEQ multiplex PCR, and TCRdb kept only the in-frame ones, dropping some. The table has nearly 300,000 clones, 84% seen once. The clonotype originates from a human donor with COVID-19, enrolled during active disease. The donor label of this sample is uncertain. The chain uses TRBV7-2 and TRBJ1-4; D is perhaps TRBD1 (6 bases). The sequencing input was peripheral blood. CDR3 in amino acids: CASSPQGTNEKLFF. In DNA form, the CDR3 reads TGTGCCAGCAGCCCACAGGGAACTAATGAAAAACTGTTTTTT.